This T cell receptor beta chain was identified in a study of T cells after posttransplantation cyclophosphamide. Findings of the study overall: Blood and skin or GI T cell repertoires showed limited TRB overlap. Later post-transplant blood repertoires were often dominated by donor CD8+ memory clones. Recipient CMV seropositivity and CMV reactivation strongly tracked TRB clonality.

This table comes from immunoSEQ multiplex PCR, and its TCRdb copy is limited to in-frame clones, with some not included. The repertoire holds several thousand clones, with 69% as singletons. Concerning this clone: What it binds is not known.

Germline V gene data show CDR1 as MGHRA and CDR2 as YSYEKL. Trimming shortened V by 5 bases and J by 1 base, and 15 bases separated the two germline ends. The CDR3 has 15 residues. Treatment was busulfan-fludarabine conditioning, a marrow graft, and cyclophosphamide on days +3 and +4. The receptor was derived from a female patient between 40 and 50 years old who received an allogeneic stem cell transplant from a related donor, was CMV-positive, and had no GVHD. Among the T cells, some may be from the graft donor. The chain has TRBV4-1 and TRBJ2-7, with D possibly TRBD2 on 6 matching bases. Sequenced here: CD8+ T cells sorted from PBMCs, sampled about 1,000 days after allogeneic stem cell transplant with posttransplant cyclophosphamide. CDR3 coding DNA: TGCGCCAGCAGCTCCCCGGGAGTTAGGTCCTACGAGCAGTACTTC. It encodes CASSSPGVRSYEQYF.